A selection of T cell receptor beta chains follows, all from one sample in a study of blood T cell repertoires in COVID-19. The assay was immunoSEQ multiplex PCR, and TCRdb's table has in-frame clones only and misses some. The sample has roughly 300,000 clones, 86% seen once. The sequencing sample was made of peripheral blood. These TCRs come from a woman aged 25 to 39 with COVID-19, enrolled during active disease. CDR3s include the opening cysteine and the closing phenylalanine or tryptophan. Only some rows state a clone size, as once, few, many or a class for expanded clones.

CDR3aa	v_gene	abundance
CASSLDQKNEQFF	TRBV11-1	-
CASSPVVTYEQYF	TRBV6-5	-
CASSQGPTGDWTHYEQYF	TRBV3-1/TRBV3-2	many
CASSIVPEYGYTF	TRBV19	once
CASSLFSDTQYF	TRBV5-1	few
CASSRQGASGNTIYF	TRBV18	-
CASSVQGAKQETQYF	TRBV2	-
CASSMAPGGIYEQYF	TRBV19	-
CASSLGGTYGYTF	TRBV27	-
CASSPLTSGGYEQYF	TRBV27	-
CASSAGTGGLSGANVLTF	TRBV19	-
CASSQQGIKGHEQFF	TRBV7-2	few
CASSNGFLRTEAFF	TRBV21-1	-
CASSLSGLGLGYTF	TRBV7-9	once
CASSFGQGMGEQYF	TRBV5-6	-